This T cell receptor beta chain was sequenced for a study of chemoradiotherapy in HPV16-positive cancers. Study observations and caveats: During treatment, candidate HPV-specific clones and E7-related motifs expanded in tumor.

This CDR3 has 15 amino acids. V shed 3 bases and J 11 bases; nucleotides not matched to a gene: 8. Germline assignment: CDR1 MNHNY and CDR2 SVGAGI (reference sequence). As regards this clone: No antigen is known for it.

Here immunoSEQ multiplex PCR was the method, and the copy in TCRdb shows in-frame clones only, minus some. The sample has about 25,000 clones, 85% to 95% seen once. This chain joins TRBV6-6 and TRBJ2-1, with 12 bases lining up with TRBD1. The sample was blood, taken from a patient who underwent chemoradiotherapy. The sequence was collected from a human donor with HPV-associated anogenital cancer. CDR3 sequence: CASSYPGQGAQKQFF. The DNA of the CDR3 is TGTGCCAGCAGTTATCCGGGACAGGGGGCGCAGAAGCAGTTCTTC.